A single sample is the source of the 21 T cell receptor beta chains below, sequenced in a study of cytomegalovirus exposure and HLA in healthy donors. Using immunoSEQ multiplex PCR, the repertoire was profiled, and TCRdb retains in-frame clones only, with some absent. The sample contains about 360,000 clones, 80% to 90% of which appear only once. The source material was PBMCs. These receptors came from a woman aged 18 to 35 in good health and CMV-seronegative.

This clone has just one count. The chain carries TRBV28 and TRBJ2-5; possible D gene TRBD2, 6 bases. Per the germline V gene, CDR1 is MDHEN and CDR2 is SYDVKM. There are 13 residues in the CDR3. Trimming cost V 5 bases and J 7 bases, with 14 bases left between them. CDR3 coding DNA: TGTGCCAGCAGTCCCTGGAGGGAGTTGACCCAGTACTTC. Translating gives CASSPWRELTQYF.

The CDR3 region has the DNA TGTGCCAGCAGCTTGGTCCTAGCCAATGAGCAGTTCTTC. Protein sequence: CASSLVLANEQFF. This chain uses TRBV5-4 with TRBJ2-1, with D perhaps TRBD2 (5 bases). This CDR3 spans 13 amino acids. The V and J ends lost 0 bases and 6 bases respectively, with 7 bases between them. Per germline, CDR1 SGHNT and CDR2 YYREEE (reference sequence).

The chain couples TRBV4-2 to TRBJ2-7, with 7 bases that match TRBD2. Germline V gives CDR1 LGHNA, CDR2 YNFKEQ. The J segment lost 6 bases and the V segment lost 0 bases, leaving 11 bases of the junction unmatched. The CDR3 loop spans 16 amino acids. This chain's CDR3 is CASSQDLGGRATEQYF. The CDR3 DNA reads TGTGCCAGCAGCCAAGATCTCGGGGGGAGGGCCACCGAGCAGTACTTC.

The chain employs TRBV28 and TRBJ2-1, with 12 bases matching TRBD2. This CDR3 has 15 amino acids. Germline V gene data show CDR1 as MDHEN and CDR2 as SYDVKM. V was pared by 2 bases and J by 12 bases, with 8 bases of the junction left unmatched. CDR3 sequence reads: CASSLALAGGKVQFF. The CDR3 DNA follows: TGTGCCAGCAGTTTAGCGCTAGCGGGGGGGAAAGTGCAGTTCTTC.

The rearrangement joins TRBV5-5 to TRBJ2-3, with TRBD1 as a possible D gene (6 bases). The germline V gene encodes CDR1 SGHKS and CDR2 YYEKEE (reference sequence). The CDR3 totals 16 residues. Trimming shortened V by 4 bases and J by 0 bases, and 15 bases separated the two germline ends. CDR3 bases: TGTGCCAGCAGCCAGGGACACGCGGGTAGCACAGATACGCAGTATTTT. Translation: CASSQGHAGSTDTQYF.

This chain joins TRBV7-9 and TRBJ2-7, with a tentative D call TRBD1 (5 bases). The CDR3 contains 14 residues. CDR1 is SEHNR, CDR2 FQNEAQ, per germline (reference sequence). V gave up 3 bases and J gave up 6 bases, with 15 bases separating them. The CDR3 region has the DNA TGTGCCAGCAGCTTCGCAGGGCCGGTTGCCGAGCAGTACTTC. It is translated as CASSFAGPVAEQYF.

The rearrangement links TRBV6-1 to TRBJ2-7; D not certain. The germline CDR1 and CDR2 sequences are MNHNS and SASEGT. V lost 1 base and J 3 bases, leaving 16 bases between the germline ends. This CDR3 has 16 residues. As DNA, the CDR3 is TGTGCCAGCAGTGAAGAAACTGATAACCCTCGCTACGAGCAGTACTTC. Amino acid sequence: CASSEETDNPRYEQYF.

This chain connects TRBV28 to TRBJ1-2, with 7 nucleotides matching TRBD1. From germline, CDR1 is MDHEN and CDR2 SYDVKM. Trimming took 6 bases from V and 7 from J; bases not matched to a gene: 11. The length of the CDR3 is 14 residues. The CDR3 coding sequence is TGTGCCAGCAGGATTAACCAGGGGGGTGGTGGCTACACCTTC. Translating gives CASRINQGGGGYTF.

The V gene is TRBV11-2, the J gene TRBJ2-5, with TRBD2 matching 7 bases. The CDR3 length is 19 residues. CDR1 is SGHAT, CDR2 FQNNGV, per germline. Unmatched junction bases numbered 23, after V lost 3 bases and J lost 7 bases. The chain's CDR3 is CASSFSGLGTGPREGTQYF. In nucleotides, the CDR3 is TGTGCCAGCAGCTTTTCGGGTCTCGGAACTGGACCAAGGGAGGGGACCCAGTACTTC.

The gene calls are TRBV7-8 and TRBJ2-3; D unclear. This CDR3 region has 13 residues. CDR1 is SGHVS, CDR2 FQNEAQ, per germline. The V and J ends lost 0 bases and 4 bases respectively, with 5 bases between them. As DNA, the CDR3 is TGTGCCAGCAGCTTAGCGGGCCCAGATACGCAGTATTTT. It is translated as CASSLAGPDTQYF.

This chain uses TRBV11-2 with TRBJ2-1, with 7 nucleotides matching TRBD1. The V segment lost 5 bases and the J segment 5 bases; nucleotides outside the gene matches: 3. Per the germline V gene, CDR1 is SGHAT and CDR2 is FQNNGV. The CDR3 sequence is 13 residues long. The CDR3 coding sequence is TGTGCCAGCAGCGTGGGACAGAACAATGAGCAGTTCTTC. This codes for CASSVGQNNEQFF.

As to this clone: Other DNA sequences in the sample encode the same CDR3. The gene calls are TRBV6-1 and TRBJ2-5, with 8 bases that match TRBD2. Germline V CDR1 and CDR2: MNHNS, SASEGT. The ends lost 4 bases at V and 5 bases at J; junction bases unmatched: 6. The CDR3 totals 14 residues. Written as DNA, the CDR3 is TGTGCCAGCAGTGCCCTAGCGGGTGGGGAGACCCAGTACTTC. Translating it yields CASSALAGGETQYF.

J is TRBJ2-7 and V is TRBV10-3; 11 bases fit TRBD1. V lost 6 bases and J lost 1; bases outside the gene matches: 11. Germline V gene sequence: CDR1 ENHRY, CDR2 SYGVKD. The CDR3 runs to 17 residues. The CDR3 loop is CAIRKNTGTGGSYEQYF. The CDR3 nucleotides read TGTGCCATCAGAAAGAACACCGGGACAGGGGGTTCCTACGAGCAGTACTTC.

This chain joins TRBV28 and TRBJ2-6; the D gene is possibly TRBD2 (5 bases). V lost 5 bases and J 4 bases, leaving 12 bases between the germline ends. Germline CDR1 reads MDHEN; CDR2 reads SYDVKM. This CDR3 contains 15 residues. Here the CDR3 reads CASSPSPGGANVLTF. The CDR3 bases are TGTGCCAGCAGTCCGTCGCCGGGGGGGGCCAACGTCCTGACTTTC. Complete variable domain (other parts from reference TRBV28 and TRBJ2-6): DVKVTQSSRYLVKRTGEKVFLECVQDMDHENMFWYRQDPGLGLRLIYFSYDVKMKEKGDIPEGYSVSREKKERFSLILESASTNQTSMYLCASSPSPGGANVLTFGAGSRLTVL.

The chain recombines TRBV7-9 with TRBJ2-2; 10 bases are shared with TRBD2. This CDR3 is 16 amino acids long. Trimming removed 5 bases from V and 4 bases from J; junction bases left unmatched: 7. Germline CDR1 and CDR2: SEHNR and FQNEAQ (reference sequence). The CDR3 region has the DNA TGTGCCAGCAGCCCCGAGGTAGCGGGAGGCACCGGGGAGCTGTTTTTT. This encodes CASSPEVAGGTGELFF.

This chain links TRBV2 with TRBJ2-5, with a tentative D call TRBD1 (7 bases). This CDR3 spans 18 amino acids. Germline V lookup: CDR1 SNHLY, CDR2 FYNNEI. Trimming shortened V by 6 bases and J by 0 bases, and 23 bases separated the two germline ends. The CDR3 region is CASSMGQGEVADQETQYF. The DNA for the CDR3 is TGTGCCAGCAGCATGGGCCAGGGGGAGGTAGCGGACCAAGAGACCCAGTACTTC.

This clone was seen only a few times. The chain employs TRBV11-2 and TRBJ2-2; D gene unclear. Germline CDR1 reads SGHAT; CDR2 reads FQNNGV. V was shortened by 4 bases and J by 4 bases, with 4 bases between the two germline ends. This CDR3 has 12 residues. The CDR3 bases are TGTGCCAGCAGCTCAGGCACCGGGGAGCTGTTTTTT. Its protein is CASSSGTGELFF.

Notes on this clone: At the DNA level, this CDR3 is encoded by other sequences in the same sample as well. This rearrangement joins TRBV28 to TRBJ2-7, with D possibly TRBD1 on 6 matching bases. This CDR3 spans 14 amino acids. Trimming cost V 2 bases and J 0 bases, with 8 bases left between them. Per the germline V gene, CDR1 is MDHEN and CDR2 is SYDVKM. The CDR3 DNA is TGTGCCAGCAGTTTACAGGGGAGCTCCTACGAGCAGTACTTC. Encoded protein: CASSLQGSSYEQYF.

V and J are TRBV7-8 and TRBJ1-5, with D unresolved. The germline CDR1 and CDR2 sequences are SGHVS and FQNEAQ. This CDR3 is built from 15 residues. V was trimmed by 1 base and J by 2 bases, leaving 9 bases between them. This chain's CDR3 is CASSLGGRRNQPQHF. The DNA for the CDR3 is TGTGCCAGCAGCTTAGGAGGGAGGCGCAATCAGCCCCAGCATTTT.

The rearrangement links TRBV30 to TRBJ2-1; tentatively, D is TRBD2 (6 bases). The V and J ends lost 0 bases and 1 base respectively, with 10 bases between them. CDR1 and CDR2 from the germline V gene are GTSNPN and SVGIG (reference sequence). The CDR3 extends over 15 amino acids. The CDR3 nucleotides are TGTGCCTGGAGTGTGGACTACCGTTCCTACAATGAGCAGTTCTTC. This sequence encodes CAWSVDYRSYNEQFF.

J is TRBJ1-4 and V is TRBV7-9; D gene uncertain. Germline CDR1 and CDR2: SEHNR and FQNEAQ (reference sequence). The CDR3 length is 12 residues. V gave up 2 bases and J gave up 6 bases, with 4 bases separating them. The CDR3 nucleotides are TGTGCCAGCAGCTTATCCGATGAAAAACTGTTTTTT. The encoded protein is CASSLSDEKLFF.